This TCR beta chain was captured by sequencing in a study of CD4 T cells in relation to SARS-CoV-2 and coronaviruses (dated by TCRdb to about 2021). In the study overall: In the ViraFEST assay, PBMCs were cultured with antigen for about eleven days, after which TCR beta CDR3s were sequenced to identify antigen-specific clonal expansions. Across all 12 patients in the convalescent cohort, the median age was roughly 36 years, with a range of roughly 21 to 72 years. The roughly twelve convalescent patients included 8 males and 4 females; two subjects were Hispanic. Patient-derived lymphoblastoid cell lines were used to map the HLA restriction of shared crossreactive spike epitopes. Memory CD4+ T cell crossreactivity between SARS-CoV-2 and common cold coronavirus spike proteins was assessed at the TCR clonotype level in the study. The Adaptive Biotechnologies TCR-sequencing kit was used to sequence samples from a few pre-COVID donors and the naive versus memory experiments, while other data came from Illumina-based sequencing. For other donors in the study, expansion assays were sequenced with a different, Illumina-based TCR-beta assay.

Naive and memory CD4+ T cells were separated from cryopreserved PBMCs by CD4 enrichment followed by EasySep naive CD4+ T cell enrichment. For more than eight days, 85,000 to 100,000 sorted naive or memory CD4+ T cells were cultured together with CEF peptides and T cell-depleted PBMCs at a 1:1 ratio. Triplicate replicate wells were generally used for each peptide culture condition. PBMCs were isolated from leukapheresis product or whole blood by Ficoll-Paque PLUS gradient centrifugation. The PBMCs went either fresh into the expansion assay or into cryopreservation at -140 degrees C. The QIAamp Micro DNA Kit was used to extract genomic DNA from the CD4+ T cells. DNA from CEF-cultured naive and memory CD4+ T cells underwent immunoSEQ TCR-beta sequencing at survey level. The original pipeline was this. During preprocessing, nonproductive sequences were discarded, as were any CDR3s that did not begin with C, did not end with F or W, or were shorter than 7 amino acids. Antigen-specific clonotypes were called with the MANAFEST web app on the basis of expansion relative to the reference and to other culture wells. To be counted as positive, a clone had to show significant expansion compared with the reference culture, at an FDR below 0.05, in 2 of 3 replicate wells. To be called positive, a clone also had to show significant expansion compared with every other tandem well and an odds ratio greater than 5. Cultured and uncultured naive and memory CD4+ repertoires were searched for previously identified spike- and CEF-reactive CDR3s. CDR3 homology was quantified as pairwise Levenshtein distance, calculated with the stringdist R package after three terminal residues were trimmed from each end. TCRdb mirrors the immuneACCESS table, restricted to in-frame sequences. Some clones are absent from its copies; in checked studies, under half trace to an unresolved V gene, and the reason for the others is unknown. The DNA gave D and trimming, while V, J and clone size come from that table. The sample records around 28,000 clones, over 60% of which are singletons. The ten largest clones capture almost 3.5% of the sample.

Inclusive of the bounding cysteine and phenylalanine, the CDR3 is 13 residues long. The sequence is cut down to CDR3 DNA, 39 bases in frame from base 1. Based on the germline V gene, the CDR1 and CDR2 sequences are SQVTM and ANQGSEA. With respect to this clone: Its cognate antigen has yet to be identified. One end of the junction varies from germline; a read error may be responsible.

The full study reports these points: Pre-pandemic and post-infection samples were not both contributed by any donor, so tracing of the source of pre-existing responses was limited. Crossreactivity analysis was centred on spike protein, so crossreactivity against other viral proteins was not assessed. Sequencing of naive versus memory cells indicated that the assay detects memory recall responses, not primary responses primed during culture. Small numbers of patients and of tested TCRs limited the study. Significantly weaker SARS-CoV-2-driven expansion was shown by crossreactive clones than by monoreactive clones, consistent with antigenic imprinting. Memory CD4+ clonotypes crossrecognizing SARS-CoV-2 and at least one common cold coronavirus spike were found in roughly 65% of donors.

The sample taken for sequencing was memory CD4+ T cells from PBMCs, cultured in vitro. The cell subset or site label here, explained by the study, means: memory (non-naive) CD4+ T cells. This TCR was sampled from an adult with COVID-19. The chain employs TRBV29-1 and TRBJ2-7; the D gene is perhaps TRBD1, on 5 matching bases. The bases are TGCAACGTTGGTAAATATGGGGCCCACGAGCAGTACTTC. Translated, this gives CNVGKYGAHEQYF.